The 17 T cell receptor beta chains reported below all come from one sample, sequenced in a study of T cells in Graves' hyperthyroidism and ophthalmopathy. RNA transcripts provided the source from which TCR beta CDR3 regions were amplified. In the first-round RT-PCR of the TCR CDR3, the HTBI primer set was used. TCRdb re-called the multiplex PCR reads with MiXCR, one entry per CDR3 protein. The repertoire has around 570,000 distinct CDR3 sequences, about 20% of them found once; the top ten carry about half. Sequencing was performed on blood. These receptors all stem from a man aged 40-49 years with Graves' ophthalmopathy.

Concerning this clonotype itself: The germline gene is not matched at one end of the junction; a read error may be the cause. The rearrangement uses TRBV20-1 and TRBJ2-7, with 12 positions matching TRBD2. Germline V lookup: CDR1 DFQATT, CDR2 SNEGSKA (reference sequence). The CDR3 runs 17 residues. This CDR3 reads CSSRVIPLAGGLYEQYF. The DNA of the CDR3 is TGCAGTTCTAGAGTCATCCCACTAGCGGGAGGCCTCTACGAGCAGTACTTC.

The chain has TRBV4-1 and TRBJ1-1, with TRBD1 matching 8 bases. The V gene end was trimmed by 1 base and the J gene end by 4 bases; junction bases not matched to a gene: 2. CDR3 size: 14 residues. CDR1 is MGHRA, CDR2 YSYEKL, per germline. CDR3 nucleotide sequence: TGCGCCAGCAGCCAAGTAACAGGGGGCACTGAAGCTTTCTTT. The encoded protein is CASSQVTGGTEAFF.

This chain joins TRBV6-1 and TRBJ1-5; 7 bases fit TRBD1. Germline V gives CDR1 MNHNS, CDR2 SASEGT. The V segment lost 9 bases and the J segment 3 bases; nucleotides outside the gene matches: 8. The CDR3 covers 14 residues. CDR3 residues: CASLGQDHNQPQHF. The CDR3 nucleotides are TGTGCCAGTCTAGGACAGGACCACAATCAGCCCCAGCATTTT.

This clonotype was detected many times. CDR3: CASSDGAGGYTF. The CDR3 DNA is TGTGCCAGCAGTGATGGGGCGGGAGGCTACACCTTC. The chain carries TRBV6-1 and TRBJ1-2; a possible D gene is TRBD1 (5 bases). Trimming took 3 bases from V and 8 from J, leaving 10 bases between them. Germline V CDR1 and CDR2: MNHNS, SASEGT. CDR3 size: 12 residues.

Comment on this clonotype: A much larger clonotype is one base distant, so this may be a read error. The chain links TRBV3-1 to TRBJ2-2; TRBD2 is a possible D gene (5 bases). Between the trimmed V and J ends, which lost 11 bases and 0 bases, there was a span of 19 bases. The CDR3 sequence is 16 residues long. Germline V lookup: CDR1 LGHDT, CDR2 YNNKEL (reference sequence). The CDR3, as DNA: TGTGCCGGCTCAAAAACCGGGATAACGAACACCGGGGAGCTGTTTTTT. This gives the protein CAGSKTGITNTGELFF.

This clonotype was observed a few times. The chain is built from TRBV6-1 and TRBJ2-7; TRBD2 matches at 8 bases. The germline V gene encodes CDR1 MNHNS and CDR2 SASEGT. The CDR3 has 16 residues. Trimming cost V 5 bases and J 0 bases; bases outside gene matches: 9. CDR3 in amino acids: CASSSPSGSASYEQYF. The DNA of the CDR3 is TGTGCCAGCAGTTCGCCCAGCGGGAGTGCCTCCTACGAGCAGTACTTC.

This clonotype occurred a few times. The chain is built from TRBV18 and TRBJ1-6; D remains unclear. Looked up from germline, CDR1 is KGHSH and CDR2 is LQKENI. The V end was cut by 3 bases, the J end by 8 bases, with 14 bases between. The CDR3 extends over 15 amino acids. The CDR3 sequence is CASSPEQSRHSPLHF. In DNA, the CDR3 is TGTGCCAGCTCACCCGAACAGAGCAGGCATTCACCCCTCCACTTT. The full variable domain, with the rest looked up from reference TRBV18 and TRBJ1-6, is NAGVMQNPRHLVRRRGQEARLRCSPMKGHSHVYWYRQLPEEGLKFMVYLQKENIIDESGMPKERFSAEFPKEGPSILRIQQVVRGDSAAYFCASSPEQSRHSPLHFGNGTRLTVT.

In its sample, this clonotype was seen many times. The chain carries TRBV7-2 and TRBJ2-5; 13 bases are shared with TRBD2. There are 18 residues in the CDR3. Germline values: CDR1 SGHTA, CDR2 FQGNSA. The ends lost 1 base at V and 4 bases at J; junction bases unmatched: 9. This CDR3 reads CASSLGSLAGGVGETQYF. CDR3 nucleotide sequence: TGTGCCAGCAGCTTAGGGTCACTAGCGGGAGGGGTGGGAGAGACCCAGTACTTC.

This clonotype was observed at least ten times. The rearrangement links TRBV5-1 to TRBJ2-1; TRBD2 matches at 12 bases. The CDR3 has 15 residues. CDR1 SGHRS and CDR2 YFSETQ come from the germline V gene. V lost 4 bases to trimming and J lost 7 bases; unmatched junction nucleotides: 6. CDR3 nucleotide sequence: TGCGCCAGCAGCCCGCTAGCGGGGGGGCAGAATGAGCAGTTCTTC. Encoded protein: CASSPLAGGQNEQFF.

This clonotype occurred many times. The chain links TRBV5-1 to TRBJ2-3; 8 bases match TRBD1. V lost 4 bases to trimming and J lost 1 base; unmatched junction nucleotides: 5. This CDR3 has 15 amino acids. CDR1 is SGHRS and CDR2 is YFSETQ in the germline V gene. The CDR3 DNA is TGCGCCAGCAGCCCCACGGGACAGGGCACAGATACGCAGTATTTT. As protein: CASSPTGQGTDTQYF.

In the case of this clonotype: Its ends do not fully match the called genes, so a read error is possible. The chain recombines TRBV12-3 or TRBV12-4 with TRBJ2-2, with 16 positions matching TRBD2. This CDR3 has 15 amino acids. The CDR3 DNA follows: TGTGCCAGCAGCCCCGGGACTAGCGGGGGGGGGGGGCTGTTTTTT. Translated, it gives CASSPGTSGGGGLFF.

V is TRBV25-1 and J is TRBJ1-2; possible D gene TRBD1, 6 bases. The germline V and J ends were trimmed by 4 bases and 6 bases, with 12 bases remaining between them. Germline values: CDR1 MGHDK, CDR2 SYGVNS. CDR3 length: 13 residues. The CDR3 region has the DNA TGTGCCAGCAGTGCCTATTGGACAGATGGCTACACCTTC. Protein: CASSAYWTDGYTF.

This clonotype has at least ten counts. J is TRBJ1-2 and V is TRBV5-1; the D is unclear. Germline loops: CDR1 SGHRS, CDR2 YFSETQ. Trimming removed 3 bases at V and 6 bases at J, with 12 bases between. The CDR3 runs 13 residues. CDR3 sequence reads: CASSSTTKDGYTF. CDR3 nucleotide sequence: TGCGCCAGCAGCTCCACGACGAAGGATGGCTACACCTTC.

This clonotype occurred a few times. The chain couples TRBV3-1 to TRBJ1-1; no clear D. Germline CDR1 is LGHDT and CDR2 is YNNKEL (reference sequence). Trimming pared 2 bases from V and 5 bases from J, leaving 9 bases between. The CDR3 runs 13 residues. This CDR3 is CASSQSSGTEAFF. Written as DNA, the CDR3 is TGTGCCAGCAGCCAATCGAGCGGGACTGAAGCTTTCTTT.

This clonotype was counted a few times. The chain has TRBV29-1 and TRBJ2-5; 11 bases agree with TRBD2. Germline V gives CDR1 SQVTM, CDR2 ANQGSEA. Trimming cost V 3 bases and J 5 bases; bases outside gene matches: 11. The CDR3 contains 16 residues. The CDR3 bases are TGCAGCGTTGAGATAGCGGGGGGGCGTTTTCGGGAGACCCAGTACTTC. Translation: CSVEIAGGRFRETQYF. The full variable domain, with the rest looked up from reference TRBV29-1 and TRBJ2-5, is SAVISQKPSRDICQRGTSLTIQCQVDSQVTMMFWYRQQPGQSLTLIATANQGSEATYESGFVIDKFPISRPNLTFSTLTVSNMSPEDSSIYLCSVEIAGGRFRETQYFGPGTRLLVL.

This clonotype was observed at least ten times. The CDR3 sequence is CASNPTGNTEAFF. CDR3 sequence (DNA): TGCGCCAGCAACCCGACAGGGAACACTGAAGCTTTCTTT. The chain combines TRBV10-2 with TRBJ1-1; TRBD1 might be the D (6 bases). Germline V gene sequence: CDR1 WSHSY, CDR2 SAAADI. V was trimmed by 7 bases and J by 1 base, leaving 10 bases between them. The CDR3 is made up of 13 amino acids.

This clonotype has just a few counts. The chain links TRBV28 to TRBJ1-1, with D tentatively TRBD1 (6 bases). The CDR3 consists of 16 residues. The germline gives CDR1 MDHEN, CDR2 SYDVKM. The V end was cut by 3 bases, the J end by 0 bases, with 14 bases between. Written as DNA, the CDR3 is TGTGCCAGCAGTTTGATTACAGGGTCCATGAACACTGAAGCTTTCTTT. This encodes CASSLITGSMNTEAFF.